A selection of T cell receptor beta chains follows, all from one sample in a study of cytomegalovirus exposure and HLA in healthy donors. The table came from immunoSEQ multiplex PCR; TCRdb's copy has only in-frame clones and leaves some out. The sample carries 210,000 or so clones, around 81% recorded once. Material: PBMCs. Receptors were obtained from a woman between 50 and 59 years old in good health and CMV-seropositive. The CDR3 runs from the conserved cysteine through the conserved F or W. A D gene is named only where the DNA matches it firmly. Not all rows give a size; the values are once, few, many and, for expanded clones, a class.

abundance,len,v_gene,j_gene,d_gene,CDR3nt,CDR3aa
.,15,TRBV27,TRBJ2-4,.,TGTGCCAGCAGTTTGGTCGGTATGGCCAAAAACATTCAGTACTTC,CASSLVGMAKNIQYF
.,14,TRBV27,TRBJ1-1,TRBD1,TGTGCCAGCAGTGAGTACAGGGGGAACACTGAAGCTTTCTTT,CASSEYRGNTEAFF
.,16,TRBV27,TRBJ1-1,TRBD1,TGTGCCAGCAGTCCGGAGACAGGGGGAGGGGTCACTGAGGCTTTCTTT,CASSPETGGGVTEAFF
.,14,TRBV19,TRBJ2-1,TRBD2,TGTGCCAGTAGACAAGCGGGGGGGTCCCATGAGCAGTTCTTC,CASRQAGGSHEQFF
.,14,TRBV6-6,TRBJ2-7,.,TGTGCCAGCAGTTGGGGAGGCCCTTCCTACGAGCAGTACTTC,CASSWGGPSYEQYF
.,16,TRBV18,TRBJ2-3,TRBD2,TGTGCCAGCTCACCATTCGGGAGGGCCAGCACAGATACGCAGTATTTT,CASSPFGRASTDTQYF
.,14,TRBV6-6,TRBJ1-4,.,TGTGCCAGCAGCCAAGGGGAGGCGGGTGAAAAACTGTTTTTT,CASSQGEAGEKLFF
.,14,TRBV18,TRBJ1-3,TRBD1,TGTGCCAGCTCCACAGGGGCCTCTGGAAACACCATATATTTT,CASSTGASGNTIYF
.,11,TRBV6-6,TRBJ2-2,.,TGTGCCAGCCTTTACGGTGGGGAGCTGTTTTTT,CASLYGGELFF
.,14,TRBV5-1,TRBJ1-2,.,TGCGCCAGCAGCCAGGGGACGGCGGTCGGTGGCTACACCTTC,CASSQGTAVGGYTF
.,15,TRBV7-8,TRBJ2-7,TRBD1,TGTGCCAGTTCGGTCCAGGGGGCAGGCATCTACGAGCAGTACTTC,CASSVQGAGIYEQYF
.,11,TRBV29-1,TRBJ1-1,.,TGCAGCGTTCCCCCTCAGGGGAAAGCTTTCTTT,CSVPPQGKAFF
.,16,TRBV14,TRBJ2-3,.,TGTGCCAGCAGCCAATATCGGGCAGGGAAGTCAGATACGCAGTATTTT,CASSQYRAGKSDTQYF
.,18,TRBV5-1,TRBJ1-4,.,TGCGCCAGCAGCTTGCCCCGGGACACTCTGGCAACTAATGAAAAACTGTTTTTT,CASSLPRDTLATNEKLFF
.,16,TRBV2,TRBJ2-5,TRBD2,TGTGCCAGCGGACTAGCGGAAAATCCTAGGCAAGAGACCCAGTACTTC,CASGLAENPRQETQYF
.,16,TRBV5-8,TRBJ1-5,TRBD1,TGTGCCAGCAGCTTGGTAGGCAGGGGGGCAAATCAGCCCCAGCATTTT,CASSLVGRGANQPQHF
.,13,TRBV9,TRBJ2-5,.,TGTGCCAGCAGCGTAGAACAGCAAGAGACCCAGTACTTC,CASSVEQQETQYF
.,17,TRBV7-3,TRBJ2-5,.,TGTGCCAGCAGCCTCTGGCCGACAGGACCTTACCAAGAGACCCAGTACTTC,CASSLWPTGPYQETQYF
once,14,TRBV7-8,TRBJ2-2,TRBD1,TGTGCCAGCAGCCCGTACAGGGGCACCGGGGAGCTGTTTTTT,CASSPYRGTGELFF
once,15,TRBV7-2,TRBJ2-1,.,TGTGCCAGCAGGCGGGCTTTCAGCTCCTACAATGAGCAGTTCTTC,CASRRAFSSYNEQFF
.,16,TRBV7-9,TRBJ1-3,.,TGTGCCAGCAGCCAATATTTAGGGGATTCTGGAAACACCATATATTTT,CASSQYLGDSGNTIYF
.,15,TRBV6-5,TRBJ1-3,TRBD1,TGTGCCAGCAGTTACTCGCAGGGGGGTGGAAACACCATATATTTT,CASSYSQGGGNTIYF
.,14,TRBV7-9,TRBJ1-2,.,TGTGCCAGCAGCACCCCGTCCCCCGCGGGCGGCTACACCTTC,CASSTPSPAGGYTF
.,17,TRBV19,TRBJ2-5,TRBD2,TGTGCCAGTACCCGGTCGGCCCTAGCGGGGGGCCGAGAGACCCAGTACTTC,CASTRSALAGGRETQYF
.,15,TRBV11-2,TRBJ2-1,.,TGTGCCAGCAGCTTAGAAGGGGGTCCCTACAATGAGCAGTTCTTC,CASSLEGGPYNEQFF
.,15,TRBV7-9,TRBJ2-2,.,TGTGCCAGCACCTTTCTGGAGGTGAACACCGGGGAGCTGTTTTTT,CASTFLEVNTGELFF
.,16,TRBV4-3,TRBJ1-2,TRBD1,TGCGCCAGCAGCCAAGATACAGGGGAATCTAACTATGGCTACACCTTC,CASSQDTGESNYGYTF
few,13,TRBV18,TRBJ1-2,TRBD1,TGTGCCAGCTCACCACTGGACAGGGACGGGTACACCTTC,CASSPLDRDGYTF
.,14,TRBV5-4,TRBJ2-7,.,TGTGCCAGCAGCCAGGGTCCCCTCCCCTACGAGCAGTACTTC,CASSQGPLPYEQYF
.,13,TRBV28,TRBJ1-4,.,TGTGCCAGCGCGGCTCGGGGTAATGAAAAACTGTTTTTT,CASAARGNEKLFF
.,14,TRBV11-2,TRBJ2-3,.,TGTGCCAGCAGCTCAGGACAATTCACAGATACGCAGTATTTT,CASSSGQFTDTQYF
.,17,TRBV27,TRBJ2-1,.,TGTGCCAGCAGTTCTCGACAGGATTCCGGATCCTACAATGAGCAGTTCTTC,CASSSRQDSGSYNEQFF
.,14,TRBV2,TRBJ1-2,TRBD1,TGTGCCAGCAGTGTTAGGACAGGGACCTATGGCTACACCTTC,CASSVRTGTYGYTF
.,18,TRBV15,TRBJ2-3,TRBD2,TGTGCCACCAGCAGATCCCTCGGGCTAGCGGGGGTTACAGATACGCAGTATTTT,CATSRSLGLAGVTDTQYF
.,19,TRBV6-1,TRBJ1-5,.,TGTGCCAGCAGTGAATATCGTGGCGGGATCGACAGTAGCAATCAGCCCCAGCATTTT,CASSEYRGGIDSSNQPQHF
few,15,TRBV6-1,TRBJ1-4,.,TGTGCCAGCAGTTCTTACAAGTCGAGGGAGGAAAAACTGTTTTTT,CASSSYKSREEKLFF
.,12,TRBV29-1,TRBJ1-2,TRBD1,TGCAGCGTTGTGGGACAGGGGGAAGGCTACACCTTC,CSVVGQGEGYTF
once,14,TRBV7-2,TRBJ1-2,TRBD1,TGTGCCAGCAGCCTAACGGGACAGGTCCGCGGCTACACCTTC,CASSLTGQVRGYTF
.,16,TRBV5-6,TRBJ1-3,.,TGTGCCAGCAGCGTCGGACAGATGTACTCTGGAAACACCATATATTTT,CASSVGQMYSGNTIYF
.,15,TRBV7-9,TRBJ2-7,TRBD2,TGTGCCAGCAGGCCAGGGCGGGGGGGCTCCTACGAGCAGTACTTC,CASRPGRGGSYEQYF
.,15,TRBV5-4,TRBJ2-7,.,TGTGCCAGCAGCCCTGACAGGAAAAATCTCTACGAGCAGTACTTC,CASSPDRKNLYEQYF
.,15,TRBV11-2,TRBJ1-5,TRBD1,TGTGCCAGCAGCATCGACAGGGGGGGCAATCAGCCCCAGCATTTT,CASSIDRGGNQPQHF
.,15,TRBV2,TRBJ2-3,TRBD2,TGTGCCAGCAGTGAAAGGGGGCTAGCGGGGGTTACGCAGTATTTT,CASSERGLAGVTQYF
.,13,TRBV9,TRBJ1-2,.,TGTGCCAGCAGCGTAGCCAGGGCCGGTGGCTACACCTTC,CASSVARAGGYTF